The 25 T cell receptor beta chains presented below share a single source sample, sequenced in a study of human T cells and chemical hapten exposure. Specified treatment: therapeutic diphenylcyclopropenone sensitization with weekly scalp DPC. It was the library that attached unique molecular identifiers to individual cDNA molecules. One entry per CDR3 protein, called by TCRdb with MiXCR from the reads. The sample yields approximately 2,200 distinct CDR3 sequences, around three fifths seen once. The starting material was whole blood, obtained before DPC sensitization or 2, 6, or about 24 weeks after (not recorded which). These receptors all stem from an adult with alopecia areata. Some clones in this sample may be carry-over from other donors' samples. This table probably holds off-target reads from a library built for another chain.

The chain employs TRBV11-2 and TRBJ2-3; 9 nucleotides align to TRBD1. Germline V gene lookup returns CDR1 SGHAT and CDR2 FQNNGV. V shed 5 bases, J shed 2 bases, and the junction held 11 bases outside the gene matches. This CDR3 has 17 amino acids. CDR3 amino acids: CASSANWDRAVTDTQYF. CDR3 coding DNA: TGTGCCAGCAGCGCCAATTGGGACAGGGCGGTCACAGATACGCAGTATTTT. The whole variable domain, filled in from reference TRBV11-2 and TRBJ2-3, reads EAGVAQSPRYKIIEKRQSVAFWCNPISGHATLYWYQQILGQGPKLLIQFQNNGVVDDSQLPKDRFSAERLKGVDSTLKIQPAKLEDSAVYLCASSANWDRAVTDTQYFGPGTRLTVL.

Only a few counts were recorded for this clonotype. V is TRBV5-1 and J is TRBJ2-1, with 10 bases lining up with TRBD2. The CDR3 contains 15 residues. Unmatched junction bases numbered 7, after V lost 5 bases and J lost 5 bases. CDR1 SGHRS and CDR2 YFSETQ come from the germline V gene. The CDR3 sequence: CASRSGLADNNEQFF. The CDR3 region has the DNA TGCGCCAGCAGAAGTGGACTAGCGGATAACAATGAGCAGTTCTTC.

Only a few counts were recorded for this clonotype. An end of the junction does not agree with germline; a read error may underlie this. The chain carries TRBV7-7 and TRBJ2-7; 8 bases are a match to TRBD1. The CDR3 has 15 residues. From germline, CDR1 is SSHAT and CDR2 FNYEAQ (reference sequence). As DNA, the CDR3 is TGTGCTAGCAGCTTAGCGGCGGGACAGGAGTACGAGCAGTACTTC. It encodes CASSLAAGQEYEQYF.

The rearrangement uses TRBV21-1 and TRBJ2-7. TRBV21-1 is noted as a pseudogene. CDR3 length: 14 residues. CDR3 sequence: CASSKAWTTYEQYF. As DNA, the CDR3 is TGTGCCAGCAGCAAAGCTTGGACCACCTACGAGCAGTACTTC.

A few counts support this clonotype. This rearrangement joins TRBV10-3 to TRBJ2-3, with no clear D. Germline-derived CDR1 and CDR2 are ENHRY and SYGVKD. This CDR3 contains 16 residues. With 0 bases removed from V and 4 bases from J, the gap between germline ends came to 14 bases. The CDR3 is CAISESWQTSSDTQYF. The CDR3 nucleotides are TGTGCCATCAGTGAGTCGTGGCAGACCTCCTCAGATACGCAGTATTTT.

CDR3 amino acids: CASSLRSGANVLTF. The CDR3 DNA sequence: TGTGCCAGCAGTTTGAGGAGTGGGGCCAACGTCCTGACTTTC. The chain combines TRBV28 with TRBJ2-6, with D hard to call. This CDR3 spans 14 amino acids. The V end was cut by 3 bases, the J end by 3 bases, with 6 bases between. In germline, CDR1 is MDHEN, CDR2 SYDVKM.

This chain uses TRBV7-9 with TRBJ2-3; D remains ambiguous. The CDR3 sequence is 15 residues long. V was pared by 3 bases and J by 0 bases, with 10 bases between. Germline-derived CDR1 and CDR2 are SEHNR and FQNEAQ (reference sequence). CDR3 DNA: TGTGCCAGCAGCTTTAGTGCTGCCAGCACAGATACGCAGTATTTT. The encoded protein is CASSFSAASTDTQYF.

The chain employs TRBV14 and TRBJ2-7; D is uncertain. V gave up 0 bases and J gave up 3 bases, with 12 bases separating them. The CDR3 is made up of 15 amino acids. From germline, CDR1 is SGHDN and CDR2 FVKESK. The CDR3 region has the DNA TGTGCCAGCAGCCAAGAAATGGGAAGGTTCTACGAGCAGTACTTC. Protein sequence: CASSQEMGRFYEQYF.

This clonotype has a handful of counts. The chain couples TRBV7-9 to TRBJ1-2; no clear D. This CDR3 region has 13 residues. Germline V lookup: CDR1 SEHNR, CDR2 FQNEAQ (reference sequence). V lost 1 base and J 8 bases, leaving 11 bases between the germline ends. CDR3 sequence reads: CASSLEGRRGYTF. CDR3 in DNA: TGTGCCAGCAGCTTAGAAGGGAGGCGAGGCTACACCTTC.

The chain employs TRBV3-1 and TRBJ2-7, with D uncertain. The CDR3 is made up of 12 amino acids. The V gene's germline CDR1 is LGHDT and CDR2 YNNKEL (reference sequence). V was cut by 4 bases and J by 0 bases, with 4 bases left in between. In DNA, the CDR3 is TGTGCCAGCAGCCGAGACTCCTACGAGCAGTACTTC. This codes for CASSRDSYEQYF.

V and J are TRBV18 and TRBJ2-7; D assignment may be TRBD1 or TRBD2 (5 bases each). This CDR3 has 11 amino acids. CDR1 is KGHSH and CDR2 is LQKENI in the germline V gene. The V end lost 3 bases, the J end lost 6 bases, and 6 bases lay between the germline ends. CDR3 DNA sequence: TGTGCCAGCTCACCGGGGACCGAGCAGTACTTC. This gives the protein CASSPGTEQYF.

The sample holds a few counts of this clonotype. The chain couples TRBV3-1 to TRBJ2-2; the D is unclear. There are 14 residues in the CDR3. Germline V gene lookup returns CDR1 LGHDT and CDR2 YNNKEL (reference sequence). Trimming pared 0 bases from V and 5 bases from J, leaving 7 bases between. As DNA, the CDR3 is TGTGCCAGCAGCCAAGATTTGGGGACCGGGGAGCTGTTTTTT. The encoded protein is CASSQDLGTGELFF. The full variable domain, rest sourced from reference TRBV3-1 and TRBJ2-2, is DTAVSQTPKYLVTQMGNDKSIKCEQNLGHDTMYWYKQDSKKFLKIMFSYNNKELIINETVPNRFSPKSPDKAHLNLHINSLELGDSAVYFCASSQDLGTGELFFGEGSRLTVL.

This clonotype was picked up a small number of times. CDR3 sequence reads: CSVEPGTWETQYF. The CDR3 DNA follows: TGCAGCGTTGAACCGGGGACCTGGGAGACCCAGTACTTC. The chain couples TRBV29-1 to TRBJ2-5; D may be TRBD1 or TRBD2 (5 bases each). This CDR3 comprises 13 residues. Germline V gene sequence: CDR1 SQVTM, CDR2 ANQGSEA. Trimming pared 2 bases from V and 5 bases from J, leaving 12 bases between.

The rearrangement joins TRBV7-3 to TRBJ2-3; 10 nucleotides match TRBD2. The germline V gene encodes CDR1 SGHTA and CDR2 FQGTGA. V was pared by 1 base and J by 4 bases, with 5 bases of the junction left unmatched. The CDR3 totals 16 residues. The CDR3 DNA follows: TGTGCCAGCAGCTTAAAGCTAGCGGGAGTCCCAGATACGCAGTATTTT. Encoded protein: CASSLKLAGVPDTQYF.

This clonotype was counted between two and nine times. The V gene is TRBV11-2, the J gene TRBJ2-1, with 15 bases fitting TRBD2. The CDR3 totals 18 residues. V dropped 1 base and J dropped 5; count of bases not matched to a gene: 6. The germline gives CDR1 SGHAT, CDR2 FQNNGV. This CDR3 reads CASSLGTSGRARDNEQFF. The CDR3 DNA reads as TGTGCCAGCAGCTTAGGGACTAGCGGGAGGGCCAGGGACAATGAGCAGTTCTTC. The whole variable domain, filled in from reference TRBV11-2 and TRBJ2-1, reads EAGVAQSPRYKIIEKRQSVAFWCNPISGHATLYWYQQILGQGPKLLIQFQNNGVVDDSQLPKDRFSAERLKGVDSTLKIQPAKLEDSAVYLCASSLGTSGRARDNEQFFGPGTRLTVL.

This chain joins TRBV20-1 and TRBJ2-7; 7 bases line up with TRBD2. The CDR3 sequence is 13 residues long. The germline CDR1 and CDR2 sequences are DFQATT and SNEGSKA (reference sequence). Losses at the gene ends were 1 base for V and 3 bases for J; bases not matched to a gene: 3. The CDR3 nucleotides are TGCAGTGCTAGAGGGGAGCGGGACTACGAGCAGTACTTC. Protein: CSARGERDYEQYF.

V gene TRBV5-4 combines with J gene TRBJ2-2, with 8 bases fitting TRBD2. CDR1 SGHNT and CDR2 YYREEE come from the germline V gene (reference sequence). The V segment lost 3 bases and the J segment 6 bases; nucleotides outside the gene matches: 10. CDR3 length equals 16 residues. The DNA of the CDR3 is TGTGCCAGCAGCTCCGCGGCGGGAGGAGGAGCCGGGGAGCTGTTTTTT. It codes for CASSSAAGGGAGELFF.

This clonotype appeared a few times. This chain uses TRBV20-1 with TRBJ2-3; 10 bases map to TRBD2. In germline, CDR1 is DFQATT, CDR2 SNEGSKA (reference sequence). The J segment lost 12 bases and the V segment lost 1 base, leaving 10 bases of the junction unmatched. This CDR3 is built from 14 residues. The CDR3 nucleotides read TGCAGTGCTAGAGTTCTAGCGGGAGAGAGGGGACAGTATTTT. It translates to CSARVLAGERGQYF.

This clonotype was seen a handful of times. J is TRBJ2-2 and V is TRBV4-2, with 14 bases identical to TRBD2. CDR1 is LGHNA, CDR2 YNFKEQ, per germline. Trimming removed 3 bases from V and 5 bases from J; junction bases left unmatched: 8. The CDR3 runs to 18 residues. The CDR3 region is CASSQDGTSGRGTGELFF. DNA of the CDR3: TGTGCCAGCAGCCAGGACGGGACTAGCGGGAGAGGGACCGGGGAGCTGTTTTTT.

This chain links TRBV12-3 or TRBV12-4 with TRBJ2-3; TRBD2 agrees at 8 bases. Unmatched junction bases numbered 9, after V lost 6 bases and J lost 13 bases. This CDR3 region has 12 residues. Written as DNA, the CDR3 is TGTGCCAGCAGGTCCCTAGCGGGCTTCAAGTATTTT. Translation: CASRSLAGFKYF.

This clonotype was observed a handful of times. The rearrangement uses TRBV29-1 and TRBJ2-1; D unclear. This CDR3 is built from 11 residues. Germline V gene data show CDR1 as SQVTM and CDR2 as ANQGSEA. Trimming shortened V by 7 bases and J by 3 bases, and 7 bases separated the two germline ends. CDR3 in amino acids: CSARFYNEQFF. The CDR3 region has the DNA TGCAGCGCCCGATTCTACAATGAGCAGTTCTTC.

The J gene is TRBJ1-1, the V gene TRBV6-5; D is ambiguous. Germline assignment: CDR1 MNHEY and CDR2 SVGAGI. V was shortened by 6 bases and J by 0 bases, with 8 bases between the two germline ends. The CDR3 covers 13 residues. This chain's CDR3 is CASRSPVNTEAFF. CDR3 coding DNA: TGTGCCAGCAGGTCGCCGGTGAACACTGAAGCTTTCTTT.

The chain employs TRBV9 and TRBJ1-1; D not certain. The length of the CDR3 is 14 residues. Trimming shortened V by 4 bases and J by 8 bases, and 18 bases separated the two germline ends. Germline-derived CDR1 and CDR2 are SGDLS and YYNGEE. The CDR3 DNA is TGTGCCAGCAGCCCGTTCGCCGCGGACGGCGAAGCTTTCTTT. Translating gives CASSPFAADGEAFF.

V and J are TRBV20-1 and TRBJ2-5; D remains ambiguous. V was cut by 1 base and J by 4 bases, with 10 bases left in between. In germline, CDR1 is DFQATT, CDR2 SNEGSKA (reference sequence). This CDR3 contains 13 residues. The DNA for the CDR3 is TGCAGTGCTAGAGCCCTTTTACGAGAGACCCAGTACTTC. Translating it yields CSARALLRETQYF.

This clonotype was observed a few times. The chain carries TRBV15 and TRBJ2-1, with 9 bases that match TRBD2. This CDR3 comprises 14 residues. V shed 0 bases and J 7 bases; nucleotides not matched to a gene: 1. In germline, CDR1 is LNHNV, CDR2 YYDKDF (reference sequence). Here the CDR3 DNA reads TGTGCCACCAGCAGAGATACTAGCGGGAATGAGCAGTTCTTC. Translated: CATSRDTSGNEQFF.